This T cell receptor (beta chain) was found in a study of blood T cell repertoires in COVID-19. The CDR3 runs 15 residues. From germline, CDR1 is SGHDT and CDR2 YYEEEE. V was clipped by 0 bases and J by 4 bases; unmatched bases: 2. Sequencing used immunoSEQ multiplex PCR; TCRdb keeps in-frame clones, though not all of them. The sample consists of about 470,000 clones, roughly 87% of them appearing once. The J gene is TRBJ2-2, the V gene TRBV5-6, with 8 bases lining up with TRBD2. This sequence was found in a woman younger than 35 who had recovered from COVID-19. The source material was PBMCs or T cells enriched from blood (not recorded which). The CDR3 nucleotides read TGTGCCAGCAGCTTGGGCGGGGGGTTCACCGGGGAGCTGTTTTTT. Translated: CASSLGGGFTGELFF.